The sequence of this T cell receptor (beta chain) was determined in a study of blood T cell repertoires in COVID-19. Clones were sequenced by immunoSEQ multiplex PCR, and TCRdb holds only the in-frame ones, with some missing. The data hold hundreds of thousands of clones, with 80% to 90% observed a single time. This CDR3 comprises 15 residues. The junction had 7 bases not matched to a gene; V was cut back by 6 bases and J by 2 bases. CDR1 MNHEY and CDR2 SVGAGI come from the germline V gene. V and J are TRBV6-5 and TRBJ2-7; 10 bases line up with TRBD2. Sequenced: PBMCs or T cells enriched from blood (not recorded which). The origin of this receptor is a young man who had recovered from COVID-19. The CDR3 DNA reads as TGTGCCAGCAGCGGGGGACTAGCGAACCCCTACGAGCAGTACTTC. Translated: CASSGGLANPYEQYF.